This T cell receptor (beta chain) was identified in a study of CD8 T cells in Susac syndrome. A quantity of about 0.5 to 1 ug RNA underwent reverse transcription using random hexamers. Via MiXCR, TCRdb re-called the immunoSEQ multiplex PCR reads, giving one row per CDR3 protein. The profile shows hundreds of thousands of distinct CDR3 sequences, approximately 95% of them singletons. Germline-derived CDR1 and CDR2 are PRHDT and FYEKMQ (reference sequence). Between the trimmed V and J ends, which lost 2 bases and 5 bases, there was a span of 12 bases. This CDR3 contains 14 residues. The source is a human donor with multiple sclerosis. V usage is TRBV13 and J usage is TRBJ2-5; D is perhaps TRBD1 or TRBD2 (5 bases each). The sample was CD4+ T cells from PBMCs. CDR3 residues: CASSLSRGTETQYF. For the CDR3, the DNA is TGTGCCAGCAGCTTATCGAGAGGGACGGAGACCCAGTACTTC.